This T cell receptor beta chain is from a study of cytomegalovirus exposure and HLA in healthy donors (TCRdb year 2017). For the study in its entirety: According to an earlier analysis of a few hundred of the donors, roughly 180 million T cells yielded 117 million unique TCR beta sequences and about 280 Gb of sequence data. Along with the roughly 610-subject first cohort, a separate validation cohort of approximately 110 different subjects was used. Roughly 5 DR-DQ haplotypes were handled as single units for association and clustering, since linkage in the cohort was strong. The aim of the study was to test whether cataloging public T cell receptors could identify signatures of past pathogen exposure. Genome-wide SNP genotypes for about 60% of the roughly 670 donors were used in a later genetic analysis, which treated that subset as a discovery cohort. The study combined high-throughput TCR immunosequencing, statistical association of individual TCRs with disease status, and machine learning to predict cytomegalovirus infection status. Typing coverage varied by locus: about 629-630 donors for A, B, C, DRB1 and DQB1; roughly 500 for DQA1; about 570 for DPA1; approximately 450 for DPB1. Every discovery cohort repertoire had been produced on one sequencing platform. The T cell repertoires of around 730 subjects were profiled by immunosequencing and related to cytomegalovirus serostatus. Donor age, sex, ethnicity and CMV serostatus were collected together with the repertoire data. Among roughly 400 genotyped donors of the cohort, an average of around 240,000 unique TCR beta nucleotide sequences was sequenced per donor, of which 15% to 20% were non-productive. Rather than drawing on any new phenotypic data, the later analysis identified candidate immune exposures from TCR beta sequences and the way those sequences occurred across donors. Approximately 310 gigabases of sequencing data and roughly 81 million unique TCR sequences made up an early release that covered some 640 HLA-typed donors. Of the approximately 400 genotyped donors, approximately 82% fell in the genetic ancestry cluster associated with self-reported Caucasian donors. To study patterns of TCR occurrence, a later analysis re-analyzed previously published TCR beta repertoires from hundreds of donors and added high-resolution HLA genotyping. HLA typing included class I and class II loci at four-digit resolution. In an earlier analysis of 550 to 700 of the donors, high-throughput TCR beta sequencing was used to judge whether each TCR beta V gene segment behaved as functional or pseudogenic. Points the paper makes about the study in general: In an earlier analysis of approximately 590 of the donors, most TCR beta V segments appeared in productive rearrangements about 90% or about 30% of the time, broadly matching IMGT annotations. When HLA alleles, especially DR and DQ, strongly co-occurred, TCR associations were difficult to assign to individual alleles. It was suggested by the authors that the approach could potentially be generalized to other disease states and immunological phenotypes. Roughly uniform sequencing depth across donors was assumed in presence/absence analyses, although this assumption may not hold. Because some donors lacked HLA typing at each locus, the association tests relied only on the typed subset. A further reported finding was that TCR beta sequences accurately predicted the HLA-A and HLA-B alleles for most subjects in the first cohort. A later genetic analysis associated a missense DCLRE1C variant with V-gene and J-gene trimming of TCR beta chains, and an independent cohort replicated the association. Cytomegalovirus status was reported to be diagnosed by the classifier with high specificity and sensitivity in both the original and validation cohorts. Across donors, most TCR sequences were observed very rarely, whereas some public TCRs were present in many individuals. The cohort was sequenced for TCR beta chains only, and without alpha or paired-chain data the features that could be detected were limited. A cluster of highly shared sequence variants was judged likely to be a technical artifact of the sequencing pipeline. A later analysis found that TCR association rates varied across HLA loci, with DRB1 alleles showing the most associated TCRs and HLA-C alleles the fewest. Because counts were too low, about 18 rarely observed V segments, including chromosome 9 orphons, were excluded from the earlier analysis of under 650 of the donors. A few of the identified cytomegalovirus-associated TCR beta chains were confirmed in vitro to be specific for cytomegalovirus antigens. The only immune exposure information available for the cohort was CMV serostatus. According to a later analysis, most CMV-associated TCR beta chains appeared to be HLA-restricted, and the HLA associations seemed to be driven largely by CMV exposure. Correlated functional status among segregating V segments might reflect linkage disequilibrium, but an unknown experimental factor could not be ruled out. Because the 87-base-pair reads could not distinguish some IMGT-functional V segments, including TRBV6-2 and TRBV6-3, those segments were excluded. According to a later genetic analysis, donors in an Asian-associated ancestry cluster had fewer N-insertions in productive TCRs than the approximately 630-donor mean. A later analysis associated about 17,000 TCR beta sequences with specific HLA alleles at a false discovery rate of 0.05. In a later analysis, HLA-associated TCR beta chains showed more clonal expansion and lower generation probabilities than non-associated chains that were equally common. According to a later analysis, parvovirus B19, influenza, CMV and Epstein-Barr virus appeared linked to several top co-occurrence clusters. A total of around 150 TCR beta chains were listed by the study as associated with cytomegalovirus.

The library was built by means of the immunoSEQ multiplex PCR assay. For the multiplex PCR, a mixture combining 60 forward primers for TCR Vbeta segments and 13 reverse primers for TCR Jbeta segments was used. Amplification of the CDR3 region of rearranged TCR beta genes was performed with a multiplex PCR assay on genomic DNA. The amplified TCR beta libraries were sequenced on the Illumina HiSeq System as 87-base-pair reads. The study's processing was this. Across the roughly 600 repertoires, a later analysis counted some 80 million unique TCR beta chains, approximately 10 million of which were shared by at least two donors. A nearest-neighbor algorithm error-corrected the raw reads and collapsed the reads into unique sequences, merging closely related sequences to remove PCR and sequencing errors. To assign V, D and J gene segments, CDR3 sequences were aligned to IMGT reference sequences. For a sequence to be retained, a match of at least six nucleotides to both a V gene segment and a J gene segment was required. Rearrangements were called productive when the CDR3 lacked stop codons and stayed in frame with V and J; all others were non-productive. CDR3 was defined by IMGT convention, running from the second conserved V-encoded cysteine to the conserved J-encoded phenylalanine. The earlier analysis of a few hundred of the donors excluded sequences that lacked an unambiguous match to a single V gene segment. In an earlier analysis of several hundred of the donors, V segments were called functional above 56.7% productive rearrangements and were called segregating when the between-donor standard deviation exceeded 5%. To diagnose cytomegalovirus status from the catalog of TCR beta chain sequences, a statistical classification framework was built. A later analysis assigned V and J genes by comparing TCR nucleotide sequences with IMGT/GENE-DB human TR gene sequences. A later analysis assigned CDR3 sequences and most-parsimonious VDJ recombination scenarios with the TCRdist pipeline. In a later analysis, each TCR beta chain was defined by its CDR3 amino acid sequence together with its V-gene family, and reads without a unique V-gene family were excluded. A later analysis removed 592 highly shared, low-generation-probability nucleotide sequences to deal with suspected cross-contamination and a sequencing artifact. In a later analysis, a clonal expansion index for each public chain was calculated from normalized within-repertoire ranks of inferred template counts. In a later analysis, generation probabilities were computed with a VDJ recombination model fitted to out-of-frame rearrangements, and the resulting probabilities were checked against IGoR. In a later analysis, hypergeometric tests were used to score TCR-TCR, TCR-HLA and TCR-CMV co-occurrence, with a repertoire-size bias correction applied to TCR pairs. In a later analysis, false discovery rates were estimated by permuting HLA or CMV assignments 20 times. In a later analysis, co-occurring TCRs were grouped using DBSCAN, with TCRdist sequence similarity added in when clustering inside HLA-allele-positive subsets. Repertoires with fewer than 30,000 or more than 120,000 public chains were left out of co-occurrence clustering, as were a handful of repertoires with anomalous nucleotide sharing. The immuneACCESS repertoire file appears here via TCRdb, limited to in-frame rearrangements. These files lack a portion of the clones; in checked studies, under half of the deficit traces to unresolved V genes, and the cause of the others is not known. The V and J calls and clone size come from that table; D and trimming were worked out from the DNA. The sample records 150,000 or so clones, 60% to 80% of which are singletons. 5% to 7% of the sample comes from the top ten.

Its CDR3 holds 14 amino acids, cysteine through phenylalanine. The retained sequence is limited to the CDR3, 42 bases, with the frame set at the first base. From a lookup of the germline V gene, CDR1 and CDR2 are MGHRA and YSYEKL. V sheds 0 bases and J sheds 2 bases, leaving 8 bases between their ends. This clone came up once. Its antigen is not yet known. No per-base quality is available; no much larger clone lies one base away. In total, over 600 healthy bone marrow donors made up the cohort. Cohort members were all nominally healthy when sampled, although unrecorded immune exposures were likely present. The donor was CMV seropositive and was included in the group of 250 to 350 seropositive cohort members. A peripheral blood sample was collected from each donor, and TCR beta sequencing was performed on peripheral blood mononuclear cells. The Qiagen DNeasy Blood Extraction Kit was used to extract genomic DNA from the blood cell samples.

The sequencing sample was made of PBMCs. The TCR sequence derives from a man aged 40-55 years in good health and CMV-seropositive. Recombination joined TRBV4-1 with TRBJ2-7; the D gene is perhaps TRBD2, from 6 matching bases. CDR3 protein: CASSQDGGAYEQYF. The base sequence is TGCGCCAGCAGCCAAGACGGCGGGGCCTACGAGCAGTACTTC.